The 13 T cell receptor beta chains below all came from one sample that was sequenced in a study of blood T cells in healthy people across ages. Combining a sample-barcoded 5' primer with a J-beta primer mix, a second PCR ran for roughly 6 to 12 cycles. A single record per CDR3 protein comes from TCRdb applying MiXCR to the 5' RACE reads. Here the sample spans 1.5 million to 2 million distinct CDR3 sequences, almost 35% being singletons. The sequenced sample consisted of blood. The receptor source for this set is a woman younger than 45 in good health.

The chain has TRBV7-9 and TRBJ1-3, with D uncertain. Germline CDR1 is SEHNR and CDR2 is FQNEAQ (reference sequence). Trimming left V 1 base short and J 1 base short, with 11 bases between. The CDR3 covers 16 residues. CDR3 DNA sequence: TGTGCCAGCAGCTTAGAGGCAGAACCTTCTGGAAACACCATATATTTT. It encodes CASSLEAEPSGNTIYF.

The CDR3 region is CASSHEGAENEKLFF. CDR3 coding DNA: TGCGCCAGCAGCCACGAAGGAGCAGAAAATGAAAAACTGTTTTTT. J is TRBJ1-4 and V is TRBV4-1; the D is unclear. V lost 3 bases and J lost 5, with 13 bases in between. Per the germline V gene, CDR1 is MGHRA and CDR2 is YSYEKL. The CDR3 spans 15 residues.

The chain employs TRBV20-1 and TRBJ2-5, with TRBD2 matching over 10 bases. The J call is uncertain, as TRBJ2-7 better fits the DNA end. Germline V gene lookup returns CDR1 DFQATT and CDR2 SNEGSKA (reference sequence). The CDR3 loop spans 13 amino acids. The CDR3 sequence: CSASLLAGAEQYF. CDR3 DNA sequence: TGCAGTGCTAGTCTCCTAGCGGGAGCCGAGCAGTACTTC.

CDR3 DNA: TGTGCCAGCAGCTCTCAGGGGGCGTCCCCGCCGGAGTATTTT. It is translated as CASSSQGASPPEYF. V gene TRBV11-2 combines with J gene TRBJ2-3; TRBD1 aligns across 8 bases. J gave up 13 bases and V 4 bases, and 13 bases lay outside the gene matches. Germline V lookup: CDR1 SGHAT, CDR2 FQNNGV. CDR3 length equals 14 residues.

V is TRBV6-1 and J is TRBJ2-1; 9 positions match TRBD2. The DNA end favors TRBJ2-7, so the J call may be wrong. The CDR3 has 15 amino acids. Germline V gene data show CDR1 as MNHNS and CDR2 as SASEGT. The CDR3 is CASRNAREGYNEQYF. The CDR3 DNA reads TGTGCCAGCAGAAATGCGCGGGAGGGCTACAATGAGCAGTACTTC.

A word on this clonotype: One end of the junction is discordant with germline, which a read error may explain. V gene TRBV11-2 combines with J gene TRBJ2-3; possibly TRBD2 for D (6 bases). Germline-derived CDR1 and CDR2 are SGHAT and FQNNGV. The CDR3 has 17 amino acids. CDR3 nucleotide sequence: TGTGCCAGCAGCTTAGAGATTGGAGGGTCTAGCACAGATGCGCAGTATTTT. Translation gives CASSLEIGGSSTDAQYF.

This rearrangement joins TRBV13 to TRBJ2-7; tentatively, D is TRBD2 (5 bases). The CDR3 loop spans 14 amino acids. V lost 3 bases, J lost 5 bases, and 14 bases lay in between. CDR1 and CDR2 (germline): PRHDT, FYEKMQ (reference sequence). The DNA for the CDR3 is TGTGCCAGCAGCTTCCCCGGGGTTGTGGACGAGCAGTACTTC. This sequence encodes CASSFPGVVDEQYF.

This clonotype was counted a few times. The DNA of the CDR3 is TGCAGTTCCACGGAGCTCCCAAGGGACTATGGCTACACCTTC. The encoded protein is CSSTELPRDYGYTF. J is TRBJ1-2 and V is TRBV20-1; D uncertain. V lost 8 bases and J lost 3, with 19 bases in between. The CDR3 runs to 14 residues. Germline V gene sequence: CDR1 DFQATT, CDR2 SNEGSKA (reference sequence).

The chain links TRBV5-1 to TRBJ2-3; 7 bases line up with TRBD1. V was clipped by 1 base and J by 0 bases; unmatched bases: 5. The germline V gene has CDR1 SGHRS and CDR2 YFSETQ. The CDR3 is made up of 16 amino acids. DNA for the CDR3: TGCGCCAGCAGCTTGAGTGACAGGGATAGCACAGATACGCAGTATTTT. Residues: CASSLSDRDSTDTQYF.

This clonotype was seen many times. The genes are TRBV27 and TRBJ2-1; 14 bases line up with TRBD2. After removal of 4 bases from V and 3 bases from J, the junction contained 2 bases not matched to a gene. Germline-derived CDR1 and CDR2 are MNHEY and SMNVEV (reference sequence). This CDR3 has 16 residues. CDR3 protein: CASSSGTSGSYNEQFF. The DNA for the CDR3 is TGTGCCAGCAGTTCCGGGACTAGCGGGAGCTACAATGAGCAGTTCTTC.

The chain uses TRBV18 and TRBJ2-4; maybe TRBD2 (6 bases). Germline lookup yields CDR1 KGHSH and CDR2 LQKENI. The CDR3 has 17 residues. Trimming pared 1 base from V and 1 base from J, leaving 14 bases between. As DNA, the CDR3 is TGTGCCAGCTCACCACGTTCCGGGAGTGGGGCCAAAAACATTCAGTACTTC. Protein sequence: CASSPRSGSGAKNIQYF.

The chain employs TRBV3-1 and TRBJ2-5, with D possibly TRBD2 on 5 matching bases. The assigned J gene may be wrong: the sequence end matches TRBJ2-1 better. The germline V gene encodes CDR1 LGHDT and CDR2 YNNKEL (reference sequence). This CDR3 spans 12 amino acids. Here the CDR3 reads CASRELVGEQFF. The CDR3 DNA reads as TGTGCCAGCAGGGAACTAGTTGGTGAGCAGTTCTTC.

For the CDR3, the DNA is TGTGCCAGCAGGTCTCACCTCGACAGGGTGAACACTGAAGCTTTCTTT. Translated: CASRSHLDRVNTEAFF. V and J are TRBV7-9 and TRBJ1-1, with TRBD1 matching over 7 bases. This CDR3 is 16 amino acids long. Germline lookup yields CDR1 SEHNR and CDR2 FQNEAQ (reference sequence). V was pared by 6 bases and J by 0 bases, with 10 bases of the junction left unmatched.